The clone carrying this TCR beta chain was counted only a few times. These data are taken from a study of T-cell reconstitution after alpha-beta-depleted transplantation in children. Losses at the gene ends were 0 bases for V and 8 bases for J; bases not matched to a gene: 17. This CDR3 is built from 18 residues. CDR1 is DFQATT and CDR2 is SNEGSKA in the germline V gene (reference sequence). Unique molecular identifiers were incorporated during preparation of the TCRbeta library. MiXCR, applied by TCRdb to the PCR reads, yields one record per CDR3 protein. Of some 830,000 distinct CDR3 sequences in the sample, approximately 15% are singletons; the top ten hold approximately 4.5%.

The sequence was collected from a male patient aged 10 to 17 who had a stem cell transplant for acute lymphoblastic leukemia, so the T cells may come from the graft donor. The material sequenced was PBMCs, mostly from graft donor cells, taken 360 days after TCRalphabeta/CD19-depleted stem cell transplant. This sequence joins TRBV20-1 and TRBJ2-4; 9 nucleotides agree with TRBD1. For the CDR3, the DNA is TGCAGTGCTAGAGATCCCACCCTGCGGACAGGGGAAGGTCACATTCAGTACTTC. Translating gives CSARDPTLRTGEGHIQYF.